Below, 23 T cell receptor beta chains from the same sample are listed, as sequenced in a study of metastatic and nonmetastatic thyroid tumors. Thyroid surgery took place with no prior treatment in any patient. MiXCR reprocessed the PCR reads for TCRdb. In the table there are approximately 16,000 clones, approximately 30% of which are singletons. The sample was adjacent normal tissue. The receptors were gathered from a female donor with papillary thyroid cancer or a benign thyroid nodule (not recorded which). Some clones in this sample may be carry-over from other donors' samples.

This clone has a handful of counts. The chain joins TRBV24-1 to TRBJ2-2; D not certain. The germline V gene has CDR1 KGHDR and CDR2 SFDVKD. The V end lost 9 bases, the J end lost 3 bases, and 10 bases lay between the germline ends. This CDR3 is 13 amino acids long. This CDR3 reads CATRSTHTGELFF. The CDR3 DNA is TGTGCCACCCGCTCGACCCACACCGGGGAGCTGTTTTTT.

This clone is labeled as medium-sized. The rearrangement links TRBV5-5 to TRBJ1-4, with D tentatively TRBD1 (5 bases). V lost 0 bases and J 11 bases, leaving 11 bases between the germline ends. Germline V CDR1 and CDR2: SGHKS, YYEKEE (reference sequence). The CDR3 consists of 13 residues. The CDR3 reads CASSLEEGLKLFF. CDR3 bases: TGTGCCAGCAGCTTGGAGGAGGGACTCAAACTGTTTTTT. The variable domain in full, completed from reference TRBV5-5 and TRBJ1-4, reads DAGVTQSPTHLIKTRGQQVTLRCSPISGHKSVSWYQQVLGQGPQFIFQYYEKEERGRGNFPDRFSARQFPNYSSELNVNALLLGDSALYLCASSLEEGLKLFFGSGTQLSVL.

The chain employs TRBV9 and TRBJ1-1, with D uncertain. The V gene lost 8 bases and the J gene lost 4 bases, with 6 bases spanning the gap. The germline V gene encodes CDR1 SGDLS and CDR2 YYNGEE. This CDR3 is 10 amino acids long. In nucleotides, the CDR3 is TGTGCCAGAGAGCGCACTGAAGCTTTCTTT. The encoded protein is CARERTEAFF. Full variable domain (rest looked up from reference TRBV9 and TRBJ1-1): DSGVTQTPKHLITATGQRVTLRCSPRSGDLSVYWYQQSLDQGLQFLIQYYNGEERAKGNILERFSAQQFPDLHSELNLSSLELGDSALYFCARERTEAFFGQGTRLTVV.

As for this clone: The junction shows a germline mismatch at one end, possibly a read error. Other DNA sequences in the same sample also yield this CDR3. The rearrangement uses TRBV12-3 or TRBV12-4 and TRBJ2-1; no firm D call. The CDR3 covers 14 residues. CDR3 sequence reads: CASSGESSYNEQFF. As DNA, the CDR3 is TGTGCCAGCAGTGGAGAAAGCTCCTACAATGAACAGTTCTTC.

V gene TRBV30 combines with J gene TRBJ1-2; 7 nucleotides agree with TRBD1. Per the germline V gene, CDR1 is GTSNPN and CDR2 is SVGIG (reference sequence). Unmatched junction bases numbered 3, after V lost 1 base and J lost 1 base. The CDR3 loop spans 14 amino acids. The CDR3 DNA reads TGTGCCTGGAGTGGGAACAGGGGTAACTATGGCTACACCTTC. Protein product: CAWSGNRGNYGYTF. The variable domain in full, with the rest retrieved from reference TRBV30 and TRBJ1-2, is SQTIHQWPATLVQPVGSPLSLECTVEGTSNPNLYWYRQAAGRGLQLLFYSVGIGQISSEVPQNLSASRPQDRQFILSSKKLLLSDSGFYLCAWSGNRGNYGYTFGSGTRLTVV.

This clone was observed a handful of times. The rearrangement links TRBV27 to TRBJ1-1; 7 bases agree with TRBD1. Trimming removed 6 bases from V and 0 bases from J; junction bases left unmatched: 7. The CDR3 is 15 residues long. Germline CDR1 and CDR2: MNHEY and SMNVEV (reference sequence). The CDR3 reads CASREDRVMNTEAFF. The CDR3 DNA reads as TGTGCCAGCAGAGAAGACAGGGTTATGAACACTGAAGCTTTCTTT.

About this clone: Other DNA variants within this sample encode the same CDR3. V and J are TRBV28 and TRBJ2-7; maybe TRBD1 (5 bases). The V and J ends lost 1 base and 4 bases respectively, with 14 bases between them. This CDR3 contains 15 residues. CDR1 is MDHEN and CDR2 is SYDVKM in the germline V gene. CDR3 amino acids: CASSLSGISMYEQYF. The CDR3 DNA follows: TGTGCCAGCAGTTTATCAGGGATATCTATGTACGAGCAGTACTTC. Full variable domain (outside the CDR3, taken from reference TRBV28 and TRBJ2-7): DVKVTQSSRYLVKRTGEKVFLECVQDMDHENMFWYRQDPGLGLRLIYFSYDVKMKEKGDIPEGYSVSREKKERFSLILESASTNQTSMYLCASSLSGISMYEQYFGPGTRLTVT.

This clone has just a few counts. V is TRBV28 and J is TRBJ2-7, with D perhaps TRBD2 (5 bases). Germline loops: CDR1 MDHEN, CDR2 SYDVKM. CDR3 length equals 13 residues. Trimming took 2 bases from V and 7 from J, leaving 12 bases between them. Here the CDR3 DNA reads TGTGCCAGCAGTTTACGAGGGTTCGATGAGCAGTACTTC. It specifies CASSLRGFDEQYF.

This clone has a handful of counts. This chain uses TRBV6-1 with TRBJ2-5; D is unclear. From germline, CDR1 is MNHNS and CDR2 SASEGT. This CDR3 contains 13 residues. The germline V and J ends were trimmed by 4 bases and 7 bases, with 13 bases remaining between them. CDR3 in DNA: TGTGCCAGCAGTGTTACTCAATCAGGGACCCAGTACTTC. Its protein is CASSVTQSGTQYF.

This clone showed up just a few times. V and J are TRBV19 and TRBJ1-6; D ambiguous. The V end was cut by 5 bases, the J end by 10 bases, with 12 bases between. The CDR3 has 13 residues. Germline V CDR1 and CDR2: LNHDA, SQIVND (reference sequence). The CDR3, as DNA: TGTGCCAGTAGTTGGAGGGAGGGATCACCCCTCCACTTT. It translates to CASSWREGSPLHF.

This clone was found many times. V and J are TRBV11-2 and TRBJ1-6, with TRBD1 matching over 7 bases. The CDR3 has 18 residues. CDR1 is SGHAT and CDR2 is FQNNGV in the germline V gene. Trimming removed 1 base from V and 9 bases from J; junction bases left unmatched: 15. As DNA, the CDR3 is TGTGCCAGCAGCTTAGTAACTCCTGAGACAGGGAGGTTTTCACCCCTCCACTTT. It is translated as CASSLVTPETGRFSPLHF.

This clone was found a few times. J is TRBJ2-1 and V is TRBV12-3 or TRBV12-4, with 9 bases identical to TRBD1. Losses at the gene ends were 5 bases for V and 5 bases for J; bases not matched to a gene: 7. This CDR3 region has 15 residues. The CDR3 spells CASSPRQGVNNEQFF. The CDR3 DNA is TGTGCCAGCAGTCCCCGACAGGGGGTAAACAATGAGCAGTTCTTC.

The chain employs TRBV2 and TRBJ1-2, with D possibly matching TRBD1 (6 bases). Germline V gene sequence: CDR1 SNHLY, CDR2 FYNNEI. V was cut by 7 bases and J by 8 bases, with 14 bases left in between. This CDR3 comprises 12 residues. The DNA of the CDR3 is TGTGCCAGCACCTTACAAGGGGGAGGCTACACCTTC. This translates into CASTLQGGGYTF. Based on the CDR3 plus reference TRBV2 and TRBJ1-2, the full variable domain is EPEVTQTPSHQVTQMGQEVILRCVPISNHLYFYWYRQILGQKVEFLVSFYNNEISEKSEIFDDQFSVERPDGSNFTLKIRSTKLEDSAMYFCASTLQGGGYTFGSGTRLTVV.

This clone was seen only a few times. The rearrangement links TRBV5-1 to TRBJ1-3; perhaps TRBD1 as D (6 bases). Trimming took 4 bases from V and 4 from J, leaving 15 bases between them. This CDR3 has 15 amino acids. The germline gives CDR1 SGHRS, CDR2 YFSETQ. The DNA for the CDR3 is TGCGCCAGCAGCCATCAACAGGGATCGGGAAACACCATATATTTT. It is translated as CASSHQQGSGNTIYF.

The rearrangement uses TRBV20-1 and TRBJ1-2; TRBD1 aligns across 8 bases. Germline V CDR1 and CDR2: DFQATT, SNEGSKA (reference sequence). With 2 bases clipped from V and 5 bases from J, the junction kept 10 bases outside the gene matches. This CDR3 region has 15 residues. The CDR3 sequence: CSARTWTGHYYGYTF. CDR3 coding DNA: TGCAGTGCTAGAACTTGGACAGGGCATTATTATGGCTACACCTTC.

In this sample, this clone turned up a few times. This rearrangement joins TRBV5-1 to TRBJ2-1; no firm D call. The V gene's germline CDR1 is SGHRS and CDR2 YFSETQ. V shed 0 bases and J shed 6 bases, with 10 bases lying between them. The CDR3 covers 14 residues. CDR3 loop: CASSLGSPINEQFF. The CDR3 nucleotides read TGCGCCAGCAGCTTGGGGAGTCCTATCAATGAGCAGTTCTTC.

This CDR3 reads CSASRQTQETQYF. CDR3 DNA sequence: TGCAGTGCTAGTAGGCAGACCCAAGAGACCCAGTACTTC. The chain has TRBV20-1 and TRBJ2-5, with no clear D. Germline-derived CDR1 and CDR2 are DFQATT and SNEGSKA (reference sequence). Trimming removed 3 bases at V and 1 base at J, with 9 bases between. The CDR3 covers 13 residues.

The V and J genes are TRBV28 and TRBJ1-1, with D perhaps matching TRBD1 (6 bases). From germline, CDR1 is MDHEN and CDR2 SYDVKM. The V end was cut by 5 bases, the J end by 0 bases, with 16 bases between. The length of the CDR3 is 16 residues. The CDR3 DNA follows: TGTGCCAGCAGTACCCCACAGGGAGGGATGAACACTGAAGCTTTCTTT. Protein sequence: CASSTPQGGMNTEAFF.

This clone has a handful of counts. CDR3 region: CASSFRGPYGYTF. The CDR3 DNA follows: TGTGCCAGCAGTTTCAGAGGACCCTATGGCTACACCTTC. The rearrangement joins TRBV6-2 or TRBV6-3 to TRBJ1-2; D is ambiguous. V was shortened by 4 bases and J by 4 bases, with 10 bases between the two germline ends. CDR1 and CDR2 (germline): MNHEY, SVGEGT. The CDR3 loop spans 13 amino acids.

The sample holds a few counts of this clone. V usage is TRBV6-2 or TRBV6-3 and J usage is TRBJ2-1; 10 bases are shared with TRBD2. J was trimmed by 8 bases and V by 6 bases; bases with no gene match: 10. The CDR3 is made up of 15 amino acids. Germline CDR1 reads MNHEY; CDR2 reads SVGEGT. The CDR3 sequence is CASRVTSGIGHEQFF. CDR3 DNA sequence: TGTGCCAGCAGGGTAACTAGCGGGATTGGCCATGAGCAGTTCTTC.

This clone was recorded at least ten times. The V and J genes are TRBV7-3 and TRBJ2-1; TRBD2 agrees at 8 bases. Germline CDR1 reads SGHTA; CDR2 reads FQGTGA. The CDR3 sequence is 14 residues long. V gave up 8 bases and J gave up 8 bases; unmatched junction bases: 11. CDR3 in amino acids: CASGNGGGFDEQFF. The CDR3 DNA follows: TGTGCCAGCGGAAACGGGGGGGGCTTCGATGAGCAGTTCTTC.

This clone is medium-sized by share. V usage is TRBV7-9 and J usage is TRBJ2-2; D not resolved. CDR3 length: 14 amino acids. Germline assignment: CDR1 SEHNR and CDR2 FQNEAQ (reference sequence). V lost 3 bases and J lost 8, with 13 bases in between. The CDR3 protein is CASSLFGSTGELFF. CDR3 nucleotides: TGTGCCAGCAGCTTGTTCGGTTCGACGGGGGAGCTGTTTTTT. The full variable domain, rest sourced from reference TRBV7-9 and TRBJ2-2, is DTGVSQNPRHKITKRGQNVTFRCDPISEHNRLYWYRQTLGQGPEFLTYFQNEAQLEKSRLLSDRFSAERPKGSFSTLEIQRTEQGDSAMYLCASSLFGSTGELFFGEGSRLTVL.

This CDR3 is CASSLGPALGPTQYF. As DNA, the CDR3 is TGTGCCAGCAGTTTAGGTCCGGCATTGGGACCGACCCAGTACTTC. The V gene is TRBV12-3 or TRBV12-4, the J gene TRBJ2-5; D is tentatively TRBD1 or TRBD2 (5 bases each). V was pared by 1 base and J by 7 bases, with 16 bases between. This CDR3 comprises 15 residues.